The 13 T cell receptor beta chains below come from one sample, sequenced in a study of T cell responses to AZD1222 COVID-19 vaccine. TCRdb's table, derived via immunoSEQ multiplex PCR, lists solely in-frame clones and lacks some. The table shows 100,000 to 150,000 clones, with 85% to 90% occurring only once. The sample consisted of peripheral blood, taken on day 0 of AZD1222 vaccination. Every receptor here comes from an adult in good health.

The chain employs TRBV10-1 and TRBJ2-7; D remains ambiguous. Germline V gives CDR1 WNHNN, CDR2 SYGVQD (reference sequence). The CDR3 sequence is 15 residues long. The V and J ends lost 6 bases and 0 bases respectively, with 15 bases between them. The CDR3 sequence is CASRKSMSSSYEQYF. The CDR3 nucleotides are TGCGCCAGCAGGAAAAGTATGTCCAGCTCCTACGAGCAGTACTTC.

This clone has more than one count but fewer than ten. V gene TRBV9 combines with J gene TRBJ1-2; D is perhaps TRBD1 (5 bases). The CDR3 extends over 14 amino acids. CDR1 SGDLS and CDR2 YYNGEE come from the germline V gene. V was clipped by 3 bases and J by 4 bases, with 13 bases between them. This CDR3 reads CASSAPWDAYGYTF. CDR3 coding DNA: TGTGCCAGCAGCGCCCCCTGGGACGCCTATGGCTACACCTTC.

The chain carries TRBV6-5 and TRBJ2-3, with no clear D. This CDR3 contains 12 residues. Germline V gives CDR1 MNHEY, CDR2 SVGAGI. V lost 4 bases to trimming and J lost 5 bases, with 7 bases between them. CDR3 coding DNA: TGTGCCAGCAGTTCCCAAGTAGATACGCAGTATTTT. Amino acid sequence: CASSSQVDTQYF.

Worth noting for this clone: Other DNA sequences in this specimen translate into the identical CDR3. V usage is TRBV11-3 and J usage is TRBJ2-1, with TRBD2 as a possible D gene (6 bases). The CDR3 length is 14 residues. Trimming took off 6 bases at V and 0 bases at J, with 9 bases between the two ends. Germline-derived CDR1 and CDR2 are SGHNT and YENEEA. As DNA, the CDR3 is TGTGCCAGCAGTCTCGGGAGCTCCTACAATGAGCAGTTCTTC. It translates to CASSLGSSYNEQFF.

The chain employs TRBV6-5 and TRBJ1-4; a weak D match, TRBD1 (6 bases). Germline loops: CDR1 MNHEY, CDR2 SVGAGI. V lost 5 bases to trimming and J lost 3 bases, with 10 bases between them. This CDR3 contains 14 residues. CDR3 coding DNA: TGTGCCAGCAGTCGGGGGCACGCTAATGAAAAACTGTTTTTT. Its translation is CASSRGHANEKLFF.

This chain uses TRBV3-1 (or the pseudogene TRBV3-2) with TRBJ1-2; D remains ambiguous. V was pared by 0 bases and J by 0 bases, with 8 bases between. This CDR3 contains 15 residues. Germline loops: CDR1 LGHDT, CDR2 YNNKEL (reference sequence). The CDR3 spells CASSQEAPANYGYTF. In DNA form, the CDR3 reads TGTGCCAGCAGCCAAGAAGCACCAGCTAACTATGGCTACACCTTC.

The chain recombines TRBV28 with TRBJ1-1; weak D call: TRBD1 (6 bases). The germline V gene has CDR1 MDHEN and CDR2 SYDVKM. The CDR3 extends over 15 amino acids. Trimming removed 5 bases at V and 1 base at J, with 14 bases between. The CDR3: CASSKFRGRNTEAFF. DNA for the CDR3: TGTGCCAGCAGTAAATTCAGGGGTCGGAACACTGAAGCTTTCTTT.

The chain couples TRBV18 to TRBJ1-6; tentatively, D is TRBD1 (6 bases). The CDR3 runs to 15 residues. Germline lookup yields CDR1 KGHSH and CDR2 LQKENI. Trimming left V 3 bases short and J 8 bases short, with 14 bases between. The CDR3 region has the DNA TGTGCCAGCTCACCCGGGACACCGGTGGATTCACCCCTCCACTTT. The encoded protein is CASSPGTPVDSPLHF.

This clone occurred a few times. The gene calls are TRBV6-5 and TRBJ1-5; no definite D call. Germline lookup yields CDR1 MNHEY and CDR2 SVGAGI. This CDR3 has 11 residues. The ends were cut back, 4 bases at V and 7 bases at J, with 5 bases in the middle. CDR3 amino acids: CASSFRQPQHF. The CDR3, as DNA: TGTGCCAGCAGTTTCCGACAGCCCCAGCATTTT.

This chain joins TRBV12-3 or TRBV12-4 and TRBJ1-4; 7 nucleotides match TRBD1. The CDR3 is 13 residues long. V lost 7 bases to trimming and J lost 2 bases; unmatched junction nucleotides: 1. CDR3 nucleotide sequence: TGTGCCAGCACCAGGGGGACTAATGAAAAACTGTTTTTT. Translated: CASTRGTNEKLFF.

This chain links TRBV10-3 with TRBJ1-6, with D perhaps matching TRBD1 (5 bases). The CDR3 runs to 15 residues. V lost 0 bases to trimming and J lost 7 bases, with 10 bases between them. The germline CDR1 and CDR2 sequences are ENHRY and SYGVKD. Here the CDR3 reads CAISESSGLNSPLHF. CDR3 in DNA: TGTGCCATCAGTGAGTCATCGGGGCTCAATTCACCCCTCCACTTT.

In this sample, this clone turned up once. DNA for the CDR3: TGTGCCAGCAGCGGACAGGGGTTTGGTGAAAAACTGTTTTTT. This translates into CASSGQGFGEKLFF. The chain joins TRBV11-1 to TRBJ1-4; TRBD1 aligns across 9 bases. The CDR3 consists of 14 residues. After removal of 5 bases from V and 7 bases from J, the junction contained 5 bases not matched to a gene. Germline V gene data show CDR1 as SGHAT and CDR2 as FQDESV (reference sequence).

This clone was observed a handful of times. The V and J genes are TRBV5-5 and TRBJ2-7; no reliable D call. The V gene's germline CDR1 is SGHKS and CDR2 YYEKEE (reference sequence). The length of the CDR3 is 15 residues. Trimming left V 0 bases short and J 0 bases short, with 10 bases between. CDR3: CASSLEGMSSYEQYF. CDR3 coding DNA: TGTGCCAGCAGCTTGGAGGGCATGAGCTCCTACGAGCAGTACTTC. The full variable domain, in which reference TRBV5-5 and TRBJ2-7 provide the parts outside the CDR3, is DAGVTQSPTHLIKTRGQQVTLRCSPISGHKSVSWYQQVLGQGPQFIFQYYEKEERGRGNFPDRFSARQFPNYSSELNVNALLLGDSALYLCASSLEGMSSYEQYFGPGTRLTVT.